This TCR beta chain was captured by sequencing in a study of blood T cells in healthy people across ages. Study-level findings and limits: Possibly, changes in expanded clonotypes were confounded because donor CMV status was unknown. With naive T cell percentage, TCR beta diversity showed a strong correlation.

This clonotype was recorded a few times. What it binds is unknown. Germline values: CDR1 DFQATT, CDR2 SNEGSKA (reference sequence). The length of the CDR3 is 18 residues. V lost 2 bases, J lost 0 bases, and 8 bases stayed unmatched. The sample providers were healthy Caucasian people from Russia, aged about 6 to 95. The use of a sample-barcoded 5' primer and a J-beta primer mix characterized a second PCR of roughly 6 to 11 cycles. TCRdb reprocessed the 5' RACE reads via MiXCR and lists one record per CDR3 protein. The data show 1.5 million to 2 million distinct CDR3 sequences, with about 49% seen just once and 2% to 2.5% held by the top ten.

The V call is TRBV20-1, the J call TRBJ2-4; 12 bases map to TRBD2. Material for sequencing was blood. The clonotype was recovered from a woman aged 40 to 55 in good health. CDR3 region: CSARKGLAGTLAKNIQYF. DNA of the CDR3: TGCAGTGCTAGAAAAGGACTAGCGGGGACACTAGCCAAAAACATTCAGTACTTC.